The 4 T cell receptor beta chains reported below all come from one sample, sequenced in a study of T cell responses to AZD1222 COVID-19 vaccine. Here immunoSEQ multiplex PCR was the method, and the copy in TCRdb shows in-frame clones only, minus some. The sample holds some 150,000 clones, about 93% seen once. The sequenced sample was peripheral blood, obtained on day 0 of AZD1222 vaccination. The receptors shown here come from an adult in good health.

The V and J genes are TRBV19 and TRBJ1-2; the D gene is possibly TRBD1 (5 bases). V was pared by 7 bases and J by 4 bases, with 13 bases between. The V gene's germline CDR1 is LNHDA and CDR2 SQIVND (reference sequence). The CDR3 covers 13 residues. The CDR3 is CASTPGTPYGYTF. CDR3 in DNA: TGTGCCAGTACCCCGGGGACCCCCTATGGCTACACCTTC.

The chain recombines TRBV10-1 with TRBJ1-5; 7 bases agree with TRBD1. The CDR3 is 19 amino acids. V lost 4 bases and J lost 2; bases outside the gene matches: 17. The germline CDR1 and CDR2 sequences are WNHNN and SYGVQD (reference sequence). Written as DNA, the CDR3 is TGCGCCAGCAGTGGATCCGGGACAGAATTGTTGTGGGGCAATCAGCCCCAGCATTTT. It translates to CASSGSGTELLWGNQPQHF.

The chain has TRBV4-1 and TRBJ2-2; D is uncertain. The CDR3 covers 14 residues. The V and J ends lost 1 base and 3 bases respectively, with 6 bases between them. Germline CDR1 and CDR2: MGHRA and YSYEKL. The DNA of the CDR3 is TGCGCCAGCAGCCAAGGAAGTCACACCGGGGAGCTGTTTTTT. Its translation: CASSQGSHTGELFF.

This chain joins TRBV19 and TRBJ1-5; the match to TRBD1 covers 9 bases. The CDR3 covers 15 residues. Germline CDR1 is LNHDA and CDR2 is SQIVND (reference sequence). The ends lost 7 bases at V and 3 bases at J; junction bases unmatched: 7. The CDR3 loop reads CASTSDRGHNQPQHF. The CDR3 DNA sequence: TGTGCCAGTACCTCGGACAGGGGCCACAATCAGCCCCAGCATTTT.